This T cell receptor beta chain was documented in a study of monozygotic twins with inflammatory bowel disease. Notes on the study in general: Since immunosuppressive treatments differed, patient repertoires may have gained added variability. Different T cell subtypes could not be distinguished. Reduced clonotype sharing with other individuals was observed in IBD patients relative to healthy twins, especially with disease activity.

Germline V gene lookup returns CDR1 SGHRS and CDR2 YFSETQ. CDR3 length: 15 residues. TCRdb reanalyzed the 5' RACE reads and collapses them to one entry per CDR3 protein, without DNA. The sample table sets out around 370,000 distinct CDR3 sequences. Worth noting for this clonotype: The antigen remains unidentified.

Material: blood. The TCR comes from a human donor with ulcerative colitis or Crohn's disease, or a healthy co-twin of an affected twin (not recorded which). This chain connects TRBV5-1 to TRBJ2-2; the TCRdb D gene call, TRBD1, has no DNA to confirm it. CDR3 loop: CASRLQDTYTGELFF.